The 17 T cell receptor beta chains listed next were all sequenced from one sample in a study of blood T cell repertoires in COVID-19. Produced via immunoSEQ multiplex PCR; TCRdb's table is partial and in-frame only. The data contain 15,000 to 16,000 clones, around four fifths of them singletons. The specimen was peripheral blood. These receptors came from a man aged 65 to 79 with active or convalescent COVID-19.

The chain recombines TRBV6-2 or TRBV6-3 with TRBJ2-5, with 7 bases matching TRBD1. The CDR3 contains 16 residues. Germline-derived CDR1 and CDR2 are MNHEY and SVGEGT. V shed 2 bases and J 4 bases; nucleotides not matched to a gene: 10. CDR3 amino acids: CASSYRETGALETQYF. Here the CDR3 DNA reads TGTGCCAGCAGTTACCGGGAAACAGGGGCCTTAGAGACCCAGTACTTC.

The chain employs TRBV5-5 and TRBJ2-7; 9 bases map to TRBD2. Germline values: CDR1 SGHKS, CDR2 YYEKEE (reference sequence). The CDR3 has 17 amino acids. The trim removed 2 bases at V and 6 bases at J, leaving 15 bases unmatched. CDR3 coding DNA: TGTGCCAGCAGCTTCCAGCCGGCGGGAGGGGGAAGGGGCGAGCAGTACTTC. This gives the protein CASSFQPAGGGRGEQYF.

This clone is a singleton in its sample. This chain uses TRBV6-5 with TRBJ2-1; 7 nucleotides match TRBD2. This CDR3 comprises 14 residues. V was clipped by 4 bases and J by 8 bases; unmatched bases: 8. CDR1 is MNHEY, CDR2 SVGAGI, per germline. The CDR3 nucleotides read TGTGCCAGCAGTTGGGTGGGAGGGCTAGATGAGCAGTTCTTC. Encoded protein: CASSWVGGLDEQFF.

The chain joins TRBV7-9 to TRBJ2-1; D call uncertain. V was pared by 4 bases and J by 5 bases, with 12 bases between. The germline V gene encodes CDR1 SEHNR and CDR2 FQNEAQ (reference sequence). This CDR3 is 14 amino acids long. The CDR3 here is CASSSPSRHNEQFF. CDR3 nucleotide sequence: TGTGCCAGCAGCTCCCCTTCGAGGCACAATGAGCAGTTCTTC.

Sample share makes this clone medium-sized. This rearrangement joins TRBV10-3 to TRBJ1-2, with unresolved D. From germline, CDR1 is ENHRY and CDR2 SYGVKD. CDR3 length: 15 amino acids. V was trimmed by 6 bases and J by 1 base, leaving 15 bases between them. The CDR3 DNA follows: TGTGCCATCAGCGATACGGTGTCCCTTAACTATGGCTACACCTTC. The encoded protein is CAISDTVSLNYGYTF.

V gene TRBV7-2 combines with J gene TRBJ2-2; the match to TRBD1 covers 8 bases. Germline-derived CDR1 and CDR2 are SGHTA and FQGNSA. The CDR3 extends over 16 amino acids. V was clipped by 5 bases and J by 1 base; unmatched bases: 6. For the CDR3, the DNA is TGTGCCAGCAGCGCCCCGACAGGGGTGAACACCGGGGAGCTGTTTTTT. Amino acid sequence: CASSAPTGVNTGELFF.

The chain combines TRBV7-6 with TRBJ2-7; 10 nucleotides align to TRBD1. The germline CDR1 and CDR2 sequences are SGHVS and FNYEAQ. Unmatched junction bases numbered 9, after V lost 4 bases and J lost 6 bases. CDR3 length equals 15 residues. This CDR3 reads CASSSIGTGVGEQYF. The CDR3 DNA is TGTGCCAGCAGCTCTATCGGGACAGGGGTGGGCGAGCAGTACTTC. The full variable domain, its missing parts supplied by reference TRBV7-6 and TRBJ2-7, is GAGVSQSPRYKVTKRGQDVALRCDPISGHVSLYWYRQALGQGPEFLTYFNYEAQQDKSGLPNDRFSAERPEGSISTLTIQRTEQRDSAMYRCASSSIGTGVGEQYFGPGTRLTVT.

J is TRBJ1-2 and V is TRBV4-1; no clear D. Trimming removed 0 bases from V and 8 bases from J, with 10 bases in between. The CDR3 has 13 amino acids. The germline CDR1 and CDR2 sequences are MGHRA and YSYEKL. DNA for the CDR3: TGCGCCAGCAGCCAAGATAACGCGGCCGGCTACACCTTC. Translated: CASSQDNAAGYTF.

The chain uses TRBV14 and TRBJ1-1; TRBD1 matches at 8 bases. The CDR3 consists of 13 residues. Germline loops: CDR1 SGHDN, CDR2 FVKESK. V trimming: 3 bases; J trimming: 7 bases; junction bases outside the gene matches: 4. CDR3 nucleotide sequence: TGTGCCAGCAGCCACCTTGACAGGGGTGAAGCTTTCTTT. This encodes CASSHLDRGEAFF.

This clone came up once. The rearrangement joins TRBV19 to TRBJ2-7; 8 bases agree with TRBD1. V lost 4 bases to trimming and J lost 4 bases; unmatched junction nucleotides: 6. Germline CDR1 LNHDA, CDR2 SQIVND (reference sequence). This CDR3 has 14 residues. DNA for the CDR3: TGTGCCAGTAGTAAGGGCCAGGGGGCGTACGAGCAGTACTTC. This gives the protein CASSKGQGAYEQYF.

The chain employs TRBV2 and TRBJ2-1; D is unresolved. From germline, CDR1 is SNHLY and CDR2 FYNNEI. The CDR3 loop spans 14 amino acids. V gave up 5 bases and J gave up 12 bases, with 20 bases separating them. The CDR3 nucleotides are TGTGCCAGCAGTTACTTCCGGAGCGACGGTGGGCAGTTCTTC. Amino acid sequence: CASSYFRSDGGQFF.

The genes are TRBV12-3 or TRBV12-4 and TRBJ1-5; tentatively, D is TRBD1 (5 bases). This CDR3 has 12 amino acids. V was cut by 6 bases and J by 6 bases, with 9 bases left in between. The CDR3 nucleotides are TGTGCCAGCAGAGGGGAGGGTCAGCCCCAGCATTTT. Translating gives CASRGEGQPQHF.

The rearrangement uses TRBV3-1 (or the pseudogene TRBV3-2) and TRBJ1-5, with a tentative D call TRBD1 (5 bases). V was cut by 4 bases and J by 0 bases, with 10 bases left in between. Germline assignment: CDR1 LGHDT and CDR2 YNNKEL (reference sequence). There are 15 residues in the CDR3. Here the CDR3 reads CASSLGLNSNQPQHF. The CDR3 bases are TGTGCCAGCAGCCTGGGACTCAATAGCAATCAGCCCCAGCATTTT.

The rearrangement links TRBV28 to TRBJ2-7, with a weak D call TRBD2 (5 bases). CDR3 length equals 15 residues. Trimming removed 2 bases from V and 6 bases from J, with 17 bases in between. CDR1 and CDR2 from the germline V gene are MDHEN and SYDVKM. The CDR3 bases are TGTGCCAGCAGTTTAAGTGTCGAGGGATGGGGCGAGCAGTACTTC. Its protein product is CASSLSVEGWGEQYF. Based on the CDR3 plus reference TRBV28 and TRBJ2-7, the full variable domain is DVKVTQSSRYLVKRTGEKVFLECVQDMDHENMFWYRQDPGLGLRLIYFSYDVKMKEKGDIPEGYSVSREKKERFSLILESASTNQTSMYLCASSLSVEGWGEQYFGPGTRLTVT.

The chain recombines TRBV9 with TRBJ2-4; D gene unclear. The CDR3 is 15 residues long. Germline CDR1 is SGDLS and CDR2 is YYNGEE. Trimming took 4 bases from V and 8 from J, leaving 19 bases between them. The CDR3 loop is CASSHTLEVWDIQYF. CDR3 in DNA: TGTGCCAGCAGCCACACCCTTGAGGTTTGGGACATTCAGTACTTC.

V gene TRBV6-5 combines with J gene TRBJ1-5, with D possibly being TRBD1 (6 bases). Germline CDR1 and CDR2: MNHEY and SVGAGI. The CDR3 totals 15 residues. Trimming took 7 bases from V and 0 from J, leaving 13 bases between them. CDR3 amino acids: CASIQQGNSNQPQHF. DNA of the CDR3: TGTGCCAGCATCCAACAGGGAAATAGCAATCAGCCCCAGCATTTT.

The chain joins TRBV2 to TRBJ1-1; 11 positions agree with TRBD1. The CDR3 is 17 residues long. Germline V gene lookup returns CDR1 SNHLY and CDR2 FYNNEI. J was trimmed by 6 bases and V by 5 bases; bases with no gene match: 14. For the CDR3, the DNA is TGTGCCAGCAGTCTGGTGGGGACAGGGGGTGGTATCGCTGAAGCTTTCTTT. This sequence encodes CASSLVGTGGGIAEAFF.